This T cell receptor (beta chain) was retrieved from a study of CD8+ T cells in alopecia areata. CDR3 size: 14 residues. The V and J ends lost 5 bases and 8 bases respectively, with 16 bases between them. CDR1 and CDR2 from the germline V gene are SEHNR and FQNEAQ (reference sequence). Regarding treatment: oral pan-JAK inhibitor, 5-10 mg twice daily. Extraction and reverse transcription of RNA yielded cDNA as the sequencing template. The repertoire was sequenced with immunoSEQ multiplex PCR; TCRdb's copy has only in-frame clones and lacks some. The sample gives about 140,000 clones, around four fifths of which show up once; just under 25% is in the top ten.

This chain connects TRBV7-9 to TRBJ2-1; possibly TRBD2 for D (6 bases). The sequence came from a human donor with alopecia areata. The starting material was CD8+ T cells sorted from blood, obtained at week 4, from a patient treated with tofacitinib. CDR3 DNA sequence: TGTGCCAGCAGCCGGGGGTCGGGAAGGGATGAGCAGTTCTTC. Residues: CASSRGSGRDEQFF.